This T cell receptor beta chain originates from a study of regulatory T cells in long-lasting Graves disease (dated by TCRdb to the early 2020s). General notes on the study: Newly diagnosed Graves' disease patients had taken antithyroid drugs for less than 3 months. A total of approximately 35 samples underwent TCR sequencing: around 13 from persistent and around 20 from newly diagnosed Graves' disease patients. The study took place in China and was registered as a clinical trial. Patients with persistent Graves' disease were compared with patients with newly diagnosed Graves' disease using TCR sequencing and RNA sequencing of peripheral blood. Study-wide conclusions, independent of this receptor: Peripheral blood alone was examined, since thyroid tissue, which constituted the primary lesion, could not be accessed. Only the TCR beta chain was sequenced and analyzed. Preferential use of TRBV28, TRBJ1-2 and TRBJ2-5 was observed in persistent disease, whereas TRBV20-1 and TRBJ2-1 were favored in newly diagnosed disease. Compared with newly diagnosed patients, patients with persistent Graves' disease had lower TCR Shannon entropy and fewer highly expanded clones, which suggests clonal expansion. The small sample size was acknowledged by the authors as a limitation that may reduce accuracy. A larger number of public clonotypes was shared among persistent patients (about 2,700) than among newly diagnosed patients (roughly 1,000).

What the time point label conveys for this sample: newly diagnosed GD, antithyroid drugs for less than 3 months. For both TCR sequencing and RNA sequencing, RNA was extracted from PBMCs using TRIzol. The diagnosis of Graves' disease was made according to American Thyroid Association guidelines. Patients for the study were recruited at an endocrinology department in Xi'an, China. From each patient, approximately 10 milliliters of peripheral blood was collected into an EDTA anticoagulant tube. Ficoll Paque Plus density gradient separation was used to isolate PBMCs, and no further T cell sorting was done. An Agilent 2100 Bioanalyzer and agarose gel were used to assess RNA quality, and a NanoDrop 2000 was used to measure RNA concentration. The library was made by multiplex PCR. This sample was sequenced with an Illumina HiSeq 4000. iRepertoire HTBI primers and Arm-PCR amplification of CDR3 regions were used to construct TCR beta libraries. Before sequencing, the PCR products underwent gel purification. In the authors' own workflow: Gene usage analysis of CDR3 amino acid clonotypes relied on the roughly 60 TRBV and 13 to 15 TRBJ segments identified across samples. COPE and FqMerger were used to merge filtered high-quality paired reads into contigs. Contigs were aligned with BLAST to IMGT TRBV, TRBD and TRBJ reference genes, and CDR3 was defined per IMGT. Any clonotype with a frequency above 0.1% was counted as a highly expanded clone. Repertoire diversity was measured by Shannon entropy, and V-J evenness by the Gini coefficient. A clonotype found in more than one individual was treated as public. Starting from the raw public reads, TCRdb applied fastp trimming at Q25, assembled clones with MiXCR and retained in-frame beta chains. When rows share a CDR3 protein, they turn into one entry using the most common DNA and genes. Here the V and J calls rest on TCRdb's processing, not on the authors' analysis. Present in this sample are roughly 500,000 distinct CDR3 sequences, roughly 12% of which were seen just once. About 9.1% of the sample is in the top ten clones.

The CDR1 and CDR2 encoded by the germline V gene (reference sequence) are LGHDT and YNNKEL. The CDR3, cysteine through phenylalanine, is 13 amino acids long. Only CDR3 DNA remains: 39 bases, in frame from the first base. V loses 0 bases of germline sequence and J loses 8 bases, and the interval between the two ends is 10 bases. In its sample, this clonotype was seen a few times. Its antigen is not yet known. No base quality values were provided; no much bigger clone lies one nucleotide off. These data were also filed under a second study, of T cells in Graves' hyperthyroidism and ophthalmopathy. As the second publication notes: A patient counted as having stable Graves' hyperthyroidism if no progression to ophthalmopathy occurred over 18 months of follow-up. Hyperthyroidism patients were newly diagnosed, had a disease duration of under 2 months, and were aged 18 to 65 years. The study excluded patients with uncontrolled infections, other autoimmune diseases, pregnancy or lactation. Diagnoses relied on clinical symptoms, serum thyroxine and TRAb, thyroid ultrasound and orbital computed tomography. The first round of RT-PCR for the TCR CDR3 was performed with the HTBI primer set and the Qiagen OneStep RT-PCR kit. Most expanded thyroid clonotypes (frequency above 0.001) were also detected in blood, a finding suggesting that blood repertoires may reflect thyroid immune responses. In cross-validation, a model built on a 13 V-J signature told ophthalmopathy apart from stable hyperthyroidism with approximately 90% sensitivity and about 81% specificity, and in testing the same model reached 80%/75%. In validation, the model predicted progression to ophthalmopathy a median of approximately 6.6 months before onset, with 65% to 71% sensitivity and 72.22% specificity. To identify TCR V-J signatures that set the groups apart, the researchers used a discovery cohort of 100 patients, made up of about 44 with Graves' ophthalmopathy and 55 to 65 with stable Graves' hyperthyroidism. Whether ophthalmopathy could be predicted prospectively was tested in an independent validation cohort made up of 18 to 20 hyperthyroidism patients plus 17 patients who later progressed to ophthalmopathy. The 75 to 100 discovery patients were randomly divided into training and test sets at a 7:3 ratio. In over five Graves' hyperthyroidism patients, the study also compared T-cell repertoires from thyroid tissue with T-cell repertoires from blood. After sampling, hyperthyroidism patients received methimazole starting at 30 mg daily, and ophthalmopathy patients received high-dose intravenous methylprednisolone. The libraries were constructed in a second round of multiplex PCR and then size-selected and purified. Sequencing of the libraries was done on an Illumina HiSeq2000 using paired-end 100 bp reads. SOAPnuke was used to process the raw data, removing reads that contained adapters or uncalled bases, had a mean Phred below 15, or lacked an exact match to the constant primer or identifier. High-quality paired reads were merged with COPE v1.2.5, and unique nucleotide sequences were defined as clonotypes. Clonotypes were aligned to IMGT TRBV, TRBD and TRBJ reference segments using MiTCR v1.1. Only V-J combinations with frequency above 0.0001, covering about 99% of repertoires, were analysed. The TCS score was defined as the ratio of F50 (clonal expansion) to E x V (chaos), calculated using BLOSUM62-based TCRdist between CDR3 peptides within each V-J. Welch's t-statistics and random forest reduced just over 500 V-J features to roughly 13, which were used in a naive Bayes classifier (R e1071). No statistical method was used to set the sample size in advance, and investigators knew the group allocation. According to the paper, TCR Vbeta CDR3 sequencing was carried out on about 140 peripheral blood samples, which came from around 43 ophthalmopathy, 75 or so hyperthyroidism and roughly 17 progressor patients.

This TCR was sampled from a man in his thirties or forties with Graves disease. Donor details come from another sample of the same person, matched by shared clones. The chain links TRBV3-1 with TRBJ1-2; the D gene cannot be resolved reliably. The sequencing here drew on peripheral blood mononuclear cells (PBMCs), taken at new diagnosis, from a patient treated with antithyroid drugs. The DNA sequence is TGTGCCAGCAGCCAAGAGATTACGGGAGGCTACACCTTC. Translation gives CASSQEITGGYTF. Here the CDR3 is joined to the reference TRBV3-1 and TRBJ1-2 genes, and the full variable domain is: DTAVSQTPKYLVTQMGNDKSIKCEQNLGHDTMYWYKQDSKKFLKIMFSYNNKELIINETVPNRFSPKSPDKAHLNLHINSLELGDSAVYFCASSQEITGGYTFGSGTRLTVV.